This T cell receptor beta chain was captured by sequencing in a study of T cell clonality in common variable immunodeficiency. Study-level points and caveats: Fewer deletions and N-nucleotide insertions were reportedly seen in common variable immunodeficiency TCR beta sequences. Patient heterogeneity in the CVID cohort limited correlations between repertoire features and clinical complications.

TCRdb's table, derived via immunoSEQ multiplex PCR, lists solely in-frame clones and lacks some. The specimen has approximately 30,000 clones, none found just once. Looked up from germline, CDR1 is SQVTM and CDR2 is ANQGSEA. Trimming shortened V by 0 bases and J by 6 bases, and 14 bases separated the two germline ends. CDR3 size: 14 residues. This clone came up many times. Its matching antigen is unknown. From the germline J gene comes the end of the CDR3, since the read stops 3 residues before it. V gene TRBV29-1 combines with J gene TRBJ1-1; D is undetermined. The clonotype originates from a person aged 18 to 70 in good health. Specimen: peripheral blood mononuclear cells. The CDR3 region is CSVEEYPGRAEAFF. CDR3 bases read: TGCAGCGTTGAAGAGTATCCAGGAAGGGCTGAA.